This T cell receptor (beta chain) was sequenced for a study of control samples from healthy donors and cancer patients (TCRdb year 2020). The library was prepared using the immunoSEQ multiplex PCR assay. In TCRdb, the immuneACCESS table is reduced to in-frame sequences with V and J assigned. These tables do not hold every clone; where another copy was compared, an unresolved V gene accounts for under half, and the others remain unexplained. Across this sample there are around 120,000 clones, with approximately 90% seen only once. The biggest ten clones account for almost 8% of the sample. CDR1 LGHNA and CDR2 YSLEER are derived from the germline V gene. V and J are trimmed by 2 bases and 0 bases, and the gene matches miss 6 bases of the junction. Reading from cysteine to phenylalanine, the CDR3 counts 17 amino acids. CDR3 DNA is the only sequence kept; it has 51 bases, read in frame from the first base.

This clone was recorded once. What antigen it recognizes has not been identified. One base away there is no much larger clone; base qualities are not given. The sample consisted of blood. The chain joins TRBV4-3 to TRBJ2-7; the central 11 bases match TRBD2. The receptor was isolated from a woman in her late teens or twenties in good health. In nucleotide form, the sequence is TGCGCCAGCAGCCAAATAGCGGGAGGGCTTCTCTCCTACGAGCAGTACTTC. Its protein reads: CASSQIAGGLLSYEQYF.